One and the same sample provided the 16 T cell receptor beta chains below, sequenced in a study of human T cells and chemical hapten exposure. Regarding time point: pre-sensitization, week 0. This sample's treatment: therapeutic diphenylcyclopropenone sensitization with weekly scalp DPC. TCRdb used MiXCR to reprocess the RACE reads, holding one entry per CDR3 protein. The repertoire holds around 57,000 distinct CDR3 sequences, with around 11% as singletons. Material: whole blood, obtained in connection with sensitization to the hapten diphenylcyclopropenone (DPC). The receptors come from a woman in her thirties or forties with alopecia areata. Some clones in this sample may be carry-over from other donors' samples.

This clonotype was observed at least ten times. J is TRBJ2-1 and V is TRBV29-1, with D tentatively TRBD1 or TRBD2 (5 bases each). The CDR3 runs 10 residues. Germline loops: CDR1 SQVTM, CDR2 ANQGSEA. V lost 5 bases and J lost 9, with 8 bases in between. CDR3 sequence reads: CSVRDLEQFF. CDR3 nucleotides: TGCAGCGTTCGGGACCTTGAGCAGTTCTTC.

This clonotype was recorded at least ten times. The rearrangement links TRBV12-3 or TRBV12-4 to TRBJ2-1, with D perhaps TRBD2 (5 bases). V lost 6 bases, J lost 7 bases, and 13 bases lay in between. This CDR3 region has 13 residues. The CDR3 DNA follows: TGTGCCAGCAGGGTCCCAGCGGTAAATGAGCAGTTCTTC. This encodes CASRVPAVNEQFF.

This clonotype was recorded at least ten times. This chain connects TRBV20-1 to TRBJ2-7, with 15 bases aligning to TRBD2. This CDR3 spans 14 amino acids. With 5 bases clipped from V and 4 bases from J, the junction kept 3 bases outside the gene matches. Germline V gives CDR1 DFQATT, CDR2 SNEGSKA (reference sequence). The CDR3 is CSARTSGGAYEQYF. The CDR3 coding sequence is TGCAGTGCTCGGACTAGCGGGGGGGCGTACGAGCAGTACTTC.

This clonotype was seen ten or more times. J is TRBJ1-4 and V is TRBV29-1; maybe TRBD1 (6 bases). The CDR3 covers 13 residues. CDR1 is SQVTM, CDR2 ANQGSEA, per germline. V lost 7 bases to trimming and J lost 2 bases, with 11 bases between them. CDR3 in amino acids: CSAEGGTNEKLFF. CDR3 DNA sequence: TGCAGCGCGGAAGGGGGTACTAATGAAAAACTGTTTTTT.

The rearrangement joins TRBV28 to TRBJ2-1; 8 bases map to TRBD1. The CDR3 has 14 amino acids. The germline V gene encodes CDR1 MDHEN and CDR2 SYDVKM. The V and J ends lost 10 bases and 2 bases, in that order; junction bases with no gene match: 7. Here the CDR3 reads CATGRTGPYNEQFF. CDR3 in DNA: TGTGCCACCGGTCGGACAGGGCCCTACAATGAGCAGTTCTTC.

In regard to this clonotype: Being one base from a much bigger clone, this may be a read error. The chain recombines TRBV18 with TRBJ1-2; 9 bases are shared with TRBD1. Germline values: CDR1 KGHSH, CDR2 LQKENI. CDR3 length equals 15 residues. The CDR3 DNA is TGTGCCAGCTCACCGGGACAGGGAACGGAGTATGGCTACATCTTC. This encodes CASSPGQGTEYGYIF.

This clonotype was counted a single time. This may come from a read error, since a much larger clone is one base off. The J gene is TRBJ1-2, the V gene TRBV7-2; perhaps TRBD1 as D (5 bases). CDR1 and CDR2 from the germline V gene are SGHTA and FQGNSA. CDR3 length: 15 residues. CDR3 in DNA: TGTGCCAGCACCCGAGGAGGTGGGGGAAACTATAGCTACACCTTC. This sequence encodes CASTRGGGGNYSYTF.

In this sample, this clonotype is medium-sized. The rearrangement joins TRBV27 to TRBJ1-1, with TRBD1 as a possible D gene (6 bases). Looked up from germline, CDR1 is MNHEY and CDR2 is SMNVEV (reference sequence). Trimming shortened V by 2 bases and J by 1 base, and 14 bases separated the two germline ends. CDR3 length equals 16 residues. The CDR3 region is CASSLLGGASNTEAFF. The CDR3 region has the DNA TGTGCCAGCAGTTTACTCGGGGGGGCCTCGAACACTGAAGCTTTCTTT.

This clonotype was seen more than once but under ten times. The V and J genes are TRBV30 and TRBJ1-5, with a weak D call TRBD1 (6 bases). V was cut by 2 bases and J by 5 bases, with 10 bases left in between. The CDR3 loop spans 13 amino acids. Per germline, CDR1 GTSNPN and CDR2 SVGIG (reference sequence). The CDR3, as DNA: TGTGCCTGGAGTTGGGGGGCGGATCAGCCCCAGCATTTT. This sequence encodes CAWSWGADQPQHF.

This chain links TRBV3-1 with TRBJ2-5; D is ambiguous. CDR3 length: 13 residues. V was trimmed by 6 bases and J by 5 bases, leaving 13 bases between them. From germline, CDR1 is LGHDT and CDR2 YNNKEL (reference sequence). The CDR3 is CASRNPSPETQYF. CDR3 in DNA: TGTGCCAGCAGAAACCCTAGTCCGGAGACCCAGTACTTC.

This clonotype was detected once. The chain couples TRBV4-3 to TRBJ2-2; D call uncertain. The V gene's germline CDR1 is LGHNA and CDR2 YSLEER. This CDR3 has 15 amino acids. Trimming removed 0 bases at V and 5 bases at J, with 10 bases between. DNA of the CDR3: TGCGCCAGCAGCCAAGAGATGGGTGGGACCGGGGAGCTGTTTTTT. Protein sequence: CASSQEMGGTGELFF.

This clonotype came up a few times. The V and J genes are TRBV2 and TRBJ2-5; 7 positions agree with TRBD1. V lost 5 bases to trimming and J lost 2 bases; unmatched junction nucleotides: 5. The CDR3 loop spans 14 amino acids. CDR1 and CDR2 (germline): SNHLY, FYNNEI. The CDR3 here is CASSLTGQQETQYF. CDR3 DNA: TGTGCCAGCAGTTTGACGGGACAGCAAGAGACCCAGTACTTC. Full variable domain (missing parts from reference TRBV2 and TRBJ2-5): EPEVTQTPSHQVTQMGQEVILRCVPISNHLYFYWYRQILGQKVEFLVSFYNNEISEKSEIFDDQFSVERPDGSNFTLKIRSTKLEDSAMYFCASSLTGQQETQYFGPGTRLLVL.

This sequence joins TRBV28 and TRBJ2-7, with 7 bases fitting TRBD2. V gave up 8 bases and J gave up 5 bases; unmatched junction bases: 21. This CDR3 has 17 amino acids. CDR1 is MDHEN, CDR2 SYDVKM, per germline. The CDR3 DNA sequence: TGTGCCAGCGGTAGTCCGGGCCGGGGAGGGGTCGTCCACGAGCAGTACTTC. Its translation is CASGSPGRGGVVHEQYF.

This chain uses TRBV7-2 with TRBJ1-1, with TRBD1 matching 8 bases. Germline assignment: CDR1 SGHTA and CDR2 FQGNSA. This CDR3 spans 16 amino acids. Trimming cost V 10 bases and J 3 bases; bases outside gene matches: 16. CDR3 region: CATMSRGRGADTEAFF. In DNA form, the CDR3 reads TGTGCCACCATGAGCAGGGGGCGCGGGGCGGACACTGAAGCTTTCTTT.

This clonotype has only a few counts. The rearrangement uses TRBV9 and TRBJ1-2; the D gene is possibly TRBD1 (6 bases). Trimming left V 0 bases short and J 3 bases short, with 9 bases between. Germline V CDR1 and CDR2: SGDLS, YYNGEE. CDR3 length: 14 residues. The CDR3 spells CASSVGAGDYGYTF. The CDR3 bases are TGTGCCAGCAGCGTAGGTGCAGGGGACTATGGCTACACCTTC.

This chain uses TRBV27 with TRBJ1-1; no clear D gene. With 2 bases removed from V and 1 base from J, the gap between germline ends came to 5 bases. Germline V gene lookup returns CDR1 MNHEY and CDR2 SMNVEV (reference sequence). The CDR3 runs 13 residues. The DNA of the CDR3 is TGTGCCAGCAGTTTAAGACCGAACACTGAAGCTTTCTTT. It encodes CASSLRPNTEAFF.